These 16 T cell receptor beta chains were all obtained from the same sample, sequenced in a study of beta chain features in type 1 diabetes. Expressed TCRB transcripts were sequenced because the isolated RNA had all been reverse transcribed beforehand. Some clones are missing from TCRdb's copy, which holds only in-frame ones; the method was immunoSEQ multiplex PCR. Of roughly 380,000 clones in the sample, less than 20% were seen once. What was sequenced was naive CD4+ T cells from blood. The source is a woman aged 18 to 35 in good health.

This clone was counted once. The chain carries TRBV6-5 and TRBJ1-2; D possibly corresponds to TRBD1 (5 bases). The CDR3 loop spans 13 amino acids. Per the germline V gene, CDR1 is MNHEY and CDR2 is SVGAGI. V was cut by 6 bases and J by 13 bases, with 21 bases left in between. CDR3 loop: CASRDTGEAGFTF. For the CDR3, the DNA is TGTGCCAGCAGAGACACAGGTGAAGCGGGGTTCACCTTC.

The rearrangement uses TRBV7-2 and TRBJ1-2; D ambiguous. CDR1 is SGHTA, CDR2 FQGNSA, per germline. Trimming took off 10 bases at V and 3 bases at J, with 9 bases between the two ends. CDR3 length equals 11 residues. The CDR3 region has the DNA TGTGCCATCCGTCCCTACTATGGCTACACCTTC. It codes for CAIRPYYGYTF.

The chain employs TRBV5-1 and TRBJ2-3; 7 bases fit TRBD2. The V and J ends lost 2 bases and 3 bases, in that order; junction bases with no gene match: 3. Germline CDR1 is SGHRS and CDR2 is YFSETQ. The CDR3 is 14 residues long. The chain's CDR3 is CASSFSSGTDTQYF. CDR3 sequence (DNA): TGCGCCAGCAGCTTCTCTAGCGGTACAGATACGCAGTATTTT.

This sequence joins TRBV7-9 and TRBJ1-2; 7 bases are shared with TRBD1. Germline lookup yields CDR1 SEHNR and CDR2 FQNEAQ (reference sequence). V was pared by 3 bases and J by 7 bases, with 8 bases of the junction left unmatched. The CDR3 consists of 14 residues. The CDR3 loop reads CASSFSETGSGYTF. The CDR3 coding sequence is TGTGCCAGCAGCTTCTCCGAGACAGGGTCTGGCTACACCTTC.

The CDR3 nucleotides are TGTGCCAGCAGCTTAGGACAGGGGGATTCCTACGAGCAGTACTTC. This codes for CASSLGQGDSYEQYF. V is TRBV7-9 and J is TRBJ2-7, with 9 bases fitting TRBD1. Germline loops: CDR1 SEHNR, CDR2 FQNEAQ (reference sequence). The J segment lost 1 base and the V segment lost 1 base, leaving 2 bases of the junction unmatched. The CDR3 is 15 amino acids.

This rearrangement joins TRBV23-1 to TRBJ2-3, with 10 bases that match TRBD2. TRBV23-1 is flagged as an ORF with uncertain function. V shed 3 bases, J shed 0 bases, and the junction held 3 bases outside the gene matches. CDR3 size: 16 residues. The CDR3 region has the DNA TGCGCCAGCAGTCATAGCGGGGGGACTAGCACAGATACGCAGTATTTT. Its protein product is CASSHSGGTSTDTQYF.

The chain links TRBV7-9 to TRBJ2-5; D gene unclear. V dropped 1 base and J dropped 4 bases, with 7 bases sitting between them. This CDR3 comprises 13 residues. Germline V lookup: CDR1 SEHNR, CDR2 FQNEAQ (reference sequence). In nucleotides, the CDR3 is TGTGCCAGCAGCTTAGGGGCCGCAGAGACCCAGTACTTC. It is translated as CASSLGAAETQYF.

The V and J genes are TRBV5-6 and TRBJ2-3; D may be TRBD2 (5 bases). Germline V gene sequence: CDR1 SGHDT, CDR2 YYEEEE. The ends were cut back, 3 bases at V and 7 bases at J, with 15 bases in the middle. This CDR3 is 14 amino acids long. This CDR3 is CASSSEGVGHTQYF. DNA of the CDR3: TGTGCCAGCAGCTCCGAGGGAGTCGGGCATACGCAGTATTTT.

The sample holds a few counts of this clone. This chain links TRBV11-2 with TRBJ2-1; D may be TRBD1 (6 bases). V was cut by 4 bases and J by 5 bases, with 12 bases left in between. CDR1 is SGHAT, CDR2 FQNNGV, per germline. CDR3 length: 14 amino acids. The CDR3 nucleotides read TGTGCCAGCAGCTCAGGGGACCCCCACAATGAGCAGTTCTTC. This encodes CASSSGDPHNEQFF. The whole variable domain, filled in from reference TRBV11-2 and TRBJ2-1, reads EAGVAQSPRYKIIEKRQSVAFWCNPISGHATLYWYQQILGQGPKLLIQFQNNGVVDDSQLPKDRFSAERLKGVDSTLKIQPAKLEDSAVYLCASSSGDPHNEQFFGPGTRLTVL.

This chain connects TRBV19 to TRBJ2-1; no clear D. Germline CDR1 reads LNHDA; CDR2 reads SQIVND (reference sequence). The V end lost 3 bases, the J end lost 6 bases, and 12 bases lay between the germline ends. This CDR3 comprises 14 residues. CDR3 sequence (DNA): TGTGCCAGTAGTATGCTTGGCCGCCTCAATGAGCAGTTCTTC. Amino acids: CASSMLGRLNEQFF.

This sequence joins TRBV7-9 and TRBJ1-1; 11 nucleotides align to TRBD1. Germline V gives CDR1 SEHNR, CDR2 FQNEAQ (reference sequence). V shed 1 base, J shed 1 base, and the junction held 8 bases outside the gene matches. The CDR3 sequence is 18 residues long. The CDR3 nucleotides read TGTGCCAGCAGCTTAGGTAGGACAGGGGGCAGGAGGAACACTGAAGCTTTCTTT. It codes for CASSLGRTGGRRNTEAFF.

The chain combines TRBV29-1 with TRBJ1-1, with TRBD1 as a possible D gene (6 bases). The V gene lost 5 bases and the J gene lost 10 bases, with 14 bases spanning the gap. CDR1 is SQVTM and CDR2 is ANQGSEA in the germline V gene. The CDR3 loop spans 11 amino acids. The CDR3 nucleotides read TGCAGCGTTTTTACAGGGATTGGAGCTTTCTTT. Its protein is CSVFTGIGAFF.

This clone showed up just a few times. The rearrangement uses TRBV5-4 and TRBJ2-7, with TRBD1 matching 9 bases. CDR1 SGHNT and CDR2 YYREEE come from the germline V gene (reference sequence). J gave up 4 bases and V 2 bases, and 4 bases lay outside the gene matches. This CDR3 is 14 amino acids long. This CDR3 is CASSFGTGRYEQYF. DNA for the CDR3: TGTGCCAGCAGCTTCGGGACAGGGCGGTACGAGCAGTACTTC.

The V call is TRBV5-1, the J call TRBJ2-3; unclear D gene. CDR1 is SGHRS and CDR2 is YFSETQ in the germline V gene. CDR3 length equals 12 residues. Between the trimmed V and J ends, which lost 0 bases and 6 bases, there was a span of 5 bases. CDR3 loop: CASSLDQDTQYF. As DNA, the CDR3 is TGCGCCAGCAGCTTGGACCAGGATACGCAGTATTTT.

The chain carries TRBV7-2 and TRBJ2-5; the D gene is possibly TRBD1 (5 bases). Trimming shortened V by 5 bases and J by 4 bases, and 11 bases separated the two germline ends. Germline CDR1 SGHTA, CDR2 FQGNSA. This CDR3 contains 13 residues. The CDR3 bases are TGTGCCAGCAGCCTACGACAGAGAGAGACCCAGTACTTC. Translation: CASSLRQRETQYF.

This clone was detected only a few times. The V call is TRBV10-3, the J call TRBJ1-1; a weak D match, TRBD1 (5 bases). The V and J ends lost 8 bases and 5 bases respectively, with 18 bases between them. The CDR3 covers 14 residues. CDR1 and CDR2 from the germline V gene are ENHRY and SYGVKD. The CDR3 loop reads CAIGDSRRETEAFF. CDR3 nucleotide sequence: TGTGCCATCGGCGACAGCCGAAGGGAAACTGAAGCTTTCTTT.